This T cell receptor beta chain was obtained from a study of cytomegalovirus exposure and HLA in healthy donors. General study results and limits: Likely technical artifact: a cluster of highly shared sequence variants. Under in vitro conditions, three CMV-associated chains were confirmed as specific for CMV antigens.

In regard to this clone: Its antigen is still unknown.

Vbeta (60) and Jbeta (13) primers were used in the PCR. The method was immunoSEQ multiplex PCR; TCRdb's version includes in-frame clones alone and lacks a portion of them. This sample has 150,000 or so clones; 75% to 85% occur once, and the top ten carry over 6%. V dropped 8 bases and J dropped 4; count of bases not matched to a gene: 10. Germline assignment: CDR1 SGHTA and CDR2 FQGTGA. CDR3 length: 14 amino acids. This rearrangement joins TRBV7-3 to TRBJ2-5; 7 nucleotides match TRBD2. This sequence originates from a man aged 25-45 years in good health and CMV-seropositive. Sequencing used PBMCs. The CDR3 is CASGRGGPAETQYF. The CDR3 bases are TGTGCCAGCGGGCGGGGAGGGCCAGCAGAGACCCAGTACTTC.